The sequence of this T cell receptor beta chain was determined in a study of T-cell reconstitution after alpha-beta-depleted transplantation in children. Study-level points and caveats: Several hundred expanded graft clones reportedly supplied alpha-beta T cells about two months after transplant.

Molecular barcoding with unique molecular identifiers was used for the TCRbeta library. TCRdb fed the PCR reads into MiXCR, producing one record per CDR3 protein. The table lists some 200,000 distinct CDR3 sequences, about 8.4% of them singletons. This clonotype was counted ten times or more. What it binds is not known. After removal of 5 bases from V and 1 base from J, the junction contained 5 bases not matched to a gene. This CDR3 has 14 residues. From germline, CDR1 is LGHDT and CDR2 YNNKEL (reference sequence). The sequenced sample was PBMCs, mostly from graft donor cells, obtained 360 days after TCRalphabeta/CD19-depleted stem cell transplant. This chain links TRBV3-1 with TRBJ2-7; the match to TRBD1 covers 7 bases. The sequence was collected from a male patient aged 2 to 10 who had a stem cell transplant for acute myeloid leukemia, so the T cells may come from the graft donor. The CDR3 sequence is CASSTRQGSYEQYF. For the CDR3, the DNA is TGTGCCAGCAGCACGCGACAGGGATCCTACGAGCAGTACTTC.